The source of this T cell receptor (beta chain) is a study of blood T cell repertoires in COVID-19. V was pared by 5 bases and J by 6 bases, with 7 bases of the junction left unmatched. From germline, CDR1 is LGHNT and CDR2 FRNRAP. The CDR3 runs 14 residues. Study processing details: Estimates of nucleated cell counts were drawn from the amplification of reference gene primers. Libraries were prepared by immunoSEQ multiplex PCR; TCRdb keeps only in-frame clonotypes and omits some of them. V, J and clone size reflect that table, while D and trimming were determined from the DNA. The table records some 250,000 clones, around 90% of them present only once.

Sequenced input: PBMCs or T cells enriched from blood (not recorded which). The rearrangement uses TRBV12-5 and TRBJ2-3; 8 bases are a match to TRBD2. This sequence originates from a human donor in a cohort exposed to, infected with or recovered from COVID-19 (not recorded which). The donor label of this sample is uncertain. In nucleotides, the CDR3 is TGTGCTAGTGGTCCCGGGACTAGGAGGGATACGCAGTATTTT. This codes for CASGPGTRRDTQYF.